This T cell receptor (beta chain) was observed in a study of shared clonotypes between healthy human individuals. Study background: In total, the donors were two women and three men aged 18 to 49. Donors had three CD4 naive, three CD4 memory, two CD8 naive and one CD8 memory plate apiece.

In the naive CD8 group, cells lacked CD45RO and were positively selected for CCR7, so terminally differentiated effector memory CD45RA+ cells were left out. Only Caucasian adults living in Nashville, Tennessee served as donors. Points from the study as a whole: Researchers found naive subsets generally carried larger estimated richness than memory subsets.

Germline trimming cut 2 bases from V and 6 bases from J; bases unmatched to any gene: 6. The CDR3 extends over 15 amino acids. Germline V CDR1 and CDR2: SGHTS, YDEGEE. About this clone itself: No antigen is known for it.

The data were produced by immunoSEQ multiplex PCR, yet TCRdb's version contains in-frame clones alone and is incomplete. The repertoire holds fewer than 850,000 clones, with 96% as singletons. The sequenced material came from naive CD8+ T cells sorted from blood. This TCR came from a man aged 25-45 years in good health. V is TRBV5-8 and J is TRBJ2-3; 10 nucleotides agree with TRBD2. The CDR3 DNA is TGTGCCAGCAGCTTCGGGACTAGCGTCCCCGATACGCAGTATTTT. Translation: CASSFGTSVPDTQYF.